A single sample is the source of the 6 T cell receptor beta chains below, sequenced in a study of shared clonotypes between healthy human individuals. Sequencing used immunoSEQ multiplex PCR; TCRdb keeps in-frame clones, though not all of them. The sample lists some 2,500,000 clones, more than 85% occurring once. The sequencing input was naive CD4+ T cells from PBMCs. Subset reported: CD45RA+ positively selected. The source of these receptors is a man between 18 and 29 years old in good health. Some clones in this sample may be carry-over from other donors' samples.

This CDR3 is CASSELSGANVLTF. For the CDR3, the DNA is TGTGCCAGCAGCGAACTCTCTGGGGCCAACGTCCTGACTTTC. V gene TRBV9 combines with J gene TRBJ2-6; no reliable D call. This CDR3 contains 14 residues. The V gene's germline CDR1 is SGDLS and CDR2 YYNGEE. V gave up 3 bases and J gave up 0 bases, with 4 bases separating them.

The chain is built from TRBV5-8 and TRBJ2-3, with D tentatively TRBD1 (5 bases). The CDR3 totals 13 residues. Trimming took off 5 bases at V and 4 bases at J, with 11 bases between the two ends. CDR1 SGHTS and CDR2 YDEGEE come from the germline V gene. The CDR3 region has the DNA TGTGCCAGCAGACTACGACAGTCAGATACGCAGTATTTT. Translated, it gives CASRLRQSDTQYF.

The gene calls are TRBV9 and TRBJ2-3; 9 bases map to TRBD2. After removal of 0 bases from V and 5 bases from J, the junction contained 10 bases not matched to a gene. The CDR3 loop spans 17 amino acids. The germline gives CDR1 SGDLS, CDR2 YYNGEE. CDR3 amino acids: CASSVGASGARGDTQYF. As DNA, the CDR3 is TGTGCCAGCAGCGTAGGGGCTAGCGGGGCTCGTGGAGATACGCAGTATTTT.

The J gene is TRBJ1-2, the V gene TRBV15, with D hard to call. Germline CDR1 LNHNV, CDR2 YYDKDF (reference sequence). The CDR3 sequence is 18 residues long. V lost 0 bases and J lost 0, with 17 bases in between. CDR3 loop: CATSRDLSLTHPNYGYTF. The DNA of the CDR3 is TGTGCCACCAGCAGAGATTTATCTCTGACGCACCCTAACTATGGCTACACCTTC.

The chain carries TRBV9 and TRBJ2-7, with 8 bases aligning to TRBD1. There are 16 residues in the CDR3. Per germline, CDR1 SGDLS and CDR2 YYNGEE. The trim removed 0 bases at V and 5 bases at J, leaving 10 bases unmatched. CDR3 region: CASSVAPQGAANEQYF. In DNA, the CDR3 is TGTGCCAGCAGCGTAGCCCCCCAGGGGGCGGCAAACGAGCAGTACTTC.

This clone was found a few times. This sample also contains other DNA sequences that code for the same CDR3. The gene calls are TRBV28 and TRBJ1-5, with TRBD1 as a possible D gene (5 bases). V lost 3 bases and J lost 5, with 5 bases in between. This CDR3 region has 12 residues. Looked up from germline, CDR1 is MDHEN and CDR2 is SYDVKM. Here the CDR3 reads CASSLTDQPQHF. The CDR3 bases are TGTGCCAGCAGTTTGACAGATCAGCCCCAGCATTTT.